A selection of T cell receptor beta chains follows, all from one sample in a study of shared clonotypes between healthy human individuals. Using immunoSEQ multiplex PCR, the repertoire was profiled, and TCRdb retains in-frame clones only, with some absent. Counted here are some 2 million clones, about 95% occurring once; the ten biggest clones make up around 1%. Sequencing was carried out using naive CD8+ T cells sorted from blood. The receptors shown here come from a man aged 18-30 years in good health. CDR3s leave out the opening cysteine and the closing phenylalanine or tryptophan.

CDR3aa | j_gene | v_gene | len
ASSSRGVANEKLF | TRBJ1-4 | TRBV28 | 13
ASSHKMNTEAF | TRBJ1-1 | TRBV6-5 | 11
ASSLGLGTEAF | TRBJ1-1 | TRBV28 | 11
ASSLAWAEQY | TRBJ2-7 | TRBV5-1 | 10
ASSLGQGPYNEQF | TRBJ2-1 | TRBV11-3 | 13
ASSYAGINNQPQH | TRBJ1-5 | TRBV6-5 | 13
ASSLQGGGPLGYT | TRBJ1-2 | TRBV13 | 13
ASSYPGGSNQPQH | TRBJ1-5 | TRBV6-6 | 13
SVGVTGDKETQY | TRBJ2-5 | TRBV29-1 | 12
ASSLLTSGGVGDTQY | TRBJ2-3 | TRBV27 | 15
ASSPLQGFDEQY | TRBJ2-7 | TRBV6-5 | 12
ASSYSTVNTEAF | TRBJ1-1 | TRBV7-9 | 12
ASSIYRGTGDSYEQY | TRBJ2-7 | TRBV19 | 15
ASSSYETTGGLRDSPLH | TRBJ1-6 | TRBV28 | 17
ASSLTQLYEQY | TRBJ2-7 | TRBV7-2 | 11
ASSLEVNTGELF | TRBJ2-2 | TRBV7-7 | 12